There are many counts of the clone carrying this T cell receptor beta chain. The data originate from a study of T cells in Graves' hyperthyroidism and ophthalmopathy. Amplified TCR beta CDR3 regions came from RNA transcripts. The HTBI primer set drove a first-round RT-PCR of the TCR CDR3. MiXCR, applied by TCRdb to the multiplex PCR reads, yields one record per CDR3 protein. This sample yields 450,000 to 700,000 distinct CDR3 sequences, of which roughly 50% are seen a single time; around 8% belongs to the top ten. Patients having uncontrolled infection, another autoimmune disease, pregnancy or lactation were not included. The TCR comes from a woman in her late teens or twenties with Graves' hyperthyroidism. The sample consisted of peripheral blood or thyroid tissue (not recorded which).

As DNA, the CDR3 is TGTGCCAGCAGCTACCGGACTAGCGGGAGTTTATACGAGCAGTACTTC. This sequence encodes CASSYRTSGSLYEQYF. The V call is TRBV7-6, the J call TRBJ2-7, with 13 bases lining up with TRBD2. The germline V gene has CDR1 SGHVS and CDR2 FNYEAQ. V dropped 4 bases and J dropped 4; count of bases not matched to a gene: 7. The CDR3 has 16 residues.